These T cell receptor beta chains were read from a single sample in a study of tumor-infiltrating lymphocytes in glioblastoma multiforme. TCRdb itself ran the multiplex PCR reads through MiXCR, one entry per CDR3 protein. Among 20,000 or so distinct CDR3 sequences listed, roughly 68% were seen once. Sequences were obtained from peripheral blood. The receptors derive from a male donor with glioblastoma. The CDR3 runs from the conserved cysteine through the conserved F or W. Fields, in order: D gene, clone size, J gene, V gene, CDR3 protein, CDR3 DNA. The D gene is left open where the match is weak. Some rows mark clone size as missing; the rest say once, few, many or name a class of expanded clone.

NA,NA,TRBJ1-5,TRBV18,CASSYDPYNQPQHF,TGTGCCAGCTCATACGACCCCTATAATCAGCCCCAGCATTTT
NA,NA,TRBJ2-1,TRBV4-1,CASSPPSVGYNEQFF,TGCGCCAGCAGCCCACCCAGCGTAGGCTACAATGAGCAGTTCTTC
NA,NA,TRBJ1-5,TRBV20-1,CSARSGDGNQPQHF,TGCAGTGCTAGGAGCGGGGACGGCAATCAGCCCCAGCATTTT
NA,once,TRBJ2-1,TRBV29-1,CSVYSGQFNEQFF,TGCAGCGTTTATTCTGGACAGTTCAATGAGCAGTTCTTC
NA,NA,TRBJ2-5,TRBV19,CATGPGDSHQETQYF,TGTGCCACCGGGCCGGGGGACAGTCACCAAGAGACCCAGTACTTC
NA,NA,TRBJ2-5,TRBV7-9,CASSPVPAETQYF,TGTGCCAGCAGCCCTGTCCCGGCTGAGACCCAGTACTTC
NA,NA,TRBJ2-7,TRBV7-3,CASSLGGSRIGSYEQYF,TGTGCCAGCAGCTTGGGTGGGTCCAGAATAGGATCGTACGAGCAGTACTTC
TRBD1,NA,TRBJ2-1,TRBV10-3,CAIRESSGTGIYNAQFF,TGTGCCATCAGAGAGTCTTCCGGGACAGGGATCTACAATGCGCAGTTCTTC
NA,NA,TRBJ1-5,TRBV7-9,CASSLGGIDQPQHF,TGTGCCAGCAGCTTAGGTGGGATCGATCAGCCCCAGCATTTT
NA,once,TRBJ2-2,TRBV10-1,CASSALSGELFF,TGCGCCAGCAGCGCTCTCTCCGGGGAGCTGTTTTTT
TRBD2,many,TRBJ2-1,TRBV5-1,CASSLAGGALNEQFF,TGCGCCAGCAGCTTAGCGGGAGGAGCCCTCAATGAGCAGTTCTTC
TRBD1,NA,TRBJ1-1,TRBV11-2,CASSTLPGQGGRTEAFF,TGTGCCAGCAGCACACTGCCGGGACAGGGCGGGAGAACTGAAGCTTTCTTC
NA,many,TRBJ1-1,TRBV5-1,CASSSYRDAEAFF,TGCGCCAGCAGCTCATACCGGGACGCTGAAGCTTTCTTT
NA,NA,TRBJ1-1,TRBV11-3,CASSKGGEDNEAFF,TGTGCCAGCAGTAAGGGGGGGGAGGACAATGAAGCTTTCTTT
NA,NA,TRBJ1-2,TRBV29-1,CSVESPHAGYTF,TGCAGCGTTGAATCGCCACATGCTGGCTACACCTTC
NA,once,TRBJ1-5,TRBV12-3/TRBV12-4,CASISQGSQPQHF,TGTGCCAGCATATCTCAGGGTAGTCAGCCCCAGCATTTT
NA,many,TRBJ2-1,TRBV20-1,CSARPGVSYNEQFF,TGCAGTGCTAGACCCGGGGTGTCCTACAATGAGCAGTTCTTC
NA,many,TRBJ2-1,TRBV29-1,CSVGGNEQFF,TGCAGCGTTGGAGGGAATGAGCAGTTCTTC
NA,NA,TRBJ2-3,TRBV11-3,CASSLDQTDTQYF,TGTGCCAGCAGCTTAGATCAAACAGATACGCAGTATTTT